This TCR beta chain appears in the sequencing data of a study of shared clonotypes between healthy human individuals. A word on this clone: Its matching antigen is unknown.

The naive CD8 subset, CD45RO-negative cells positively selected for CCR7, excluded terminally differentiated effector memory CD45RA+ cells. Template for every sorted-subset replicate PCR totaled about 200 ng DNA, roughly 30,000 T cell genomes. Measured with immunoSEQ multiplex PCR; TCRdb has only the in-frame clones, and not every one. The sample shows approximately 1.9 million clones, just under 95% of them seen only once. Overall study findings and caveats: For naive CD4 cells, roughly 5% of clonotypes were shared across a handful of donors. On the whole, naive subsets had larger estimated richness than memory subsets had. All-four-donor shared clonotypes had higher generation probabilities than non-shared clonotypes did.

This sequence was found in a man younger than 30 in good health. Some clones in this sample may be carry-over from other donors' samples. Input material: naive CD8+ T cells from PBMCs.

CDR3 protein: CASSGETNYEQYF. CDR3 DNA sequence: TGCGCCAGCAGCGGGGAAACAAACTACGAGCAGTACTTC. The chain combines TRBV5-1 with TRBJ2-7; no clear D. The CDR3 runs to 13 residues. The germline V gene has CDR1 SGHRS and CDR2 YFSETQ. V lost 4 bases, J lost 3 bases, and 11 bases lay in between. The full variable domain, in which reference TRBV5-1 and TRBJ2-7 provide the parts outside the CDR3, is KAGVTQTPRYLIKTRGQQVTLSCSPISGHRSVSWYQQTPGQGLQFLFEYFSETQRNKGNFPGRFSGRQFSNSRSEMNVSTLELGDSALYLCASSGETNYEQYFGPGTRLTVT.